This TCR beta chain was identified during a study of shared clonotypes between healthy human individuals. Study results and caveats: Even with large depth, rarefaction showed that sorted-subset sequencing was incomplete. Among donors, sharing of clonotypes was expected to be affected by sequencing depth.

There are 17 residues in the CDR3. Germline V CDR1 and CDR2: SEHNR, FQNEAQ (reference sequence). The trim removed 7 bases at V and 5 bases at J, leaving 16 bases unmatched. Sequencing was performed with immunoSEQ multiplex PCR; in TCRdb, only in-frame clones are kept and a portion is missing. The table includes about 2 million clones, 85% to 95% detected once. Cells designated naive CD8 were CD45RO-negative and were positively selected for CCR7, with terminally differentiated effector memory CD45RA+ cells excluded. About this clone: No antigen is known for it.

The gene calls are TRBV7-9 and TRBJ2-7; 11 nucleotides agree with TRBD1. Sequencing was performed on naive CD8+ T cells sorted from blood. This receptor was identified in a man aged 18 to 30 in good health. This CDR3 is CASTLGLTGQGAHEQYF. As DNA, the CDR3 is TGTGCCAGCACTTTAGGACTGACTGGACAGGGGGCCCACGAGCAGTACTTC.